This T cell receptor (beta chain) stems from a study of cytotoxic CD8 clonotypes in ibrutinib-treated CLL. Overall study context: After treatment lasting a median roughly 13 months, range 6 to 36, response samples were collected. The study, taken as a whole, reports: Measured clonality at baseline was greater than in age-matched healthy donors and tracked with circulating CD8+ T-cell counts.

Sequencing used immunoSEQ multiplex PCR; TCRdb keeps in-frame clones, though not all of them. The data contain about 300,000 clones, 76% of them singletons. This CDR3 region has 17 residues. This clone has a single count. Antigen unknown. The sequence was collected from a human donor with chronic lymphocytic leukemia. Source: PBMCs, taken at disease progression, from a patient treated with ibrutinib. The chain joins TRBV21-1 to TRBJ2-3; the table assigns TRBD2, which was not confirmed against the DNA. TRBV21-1 is designated a pseudogene. Here the CDR3 reads CASTSSSTSGVSDTQYF. CDR3 bases: TGTGCCAGCACCTCATCTTCAACTAGCGGGGTATCAGATACGCAGTATTTT.